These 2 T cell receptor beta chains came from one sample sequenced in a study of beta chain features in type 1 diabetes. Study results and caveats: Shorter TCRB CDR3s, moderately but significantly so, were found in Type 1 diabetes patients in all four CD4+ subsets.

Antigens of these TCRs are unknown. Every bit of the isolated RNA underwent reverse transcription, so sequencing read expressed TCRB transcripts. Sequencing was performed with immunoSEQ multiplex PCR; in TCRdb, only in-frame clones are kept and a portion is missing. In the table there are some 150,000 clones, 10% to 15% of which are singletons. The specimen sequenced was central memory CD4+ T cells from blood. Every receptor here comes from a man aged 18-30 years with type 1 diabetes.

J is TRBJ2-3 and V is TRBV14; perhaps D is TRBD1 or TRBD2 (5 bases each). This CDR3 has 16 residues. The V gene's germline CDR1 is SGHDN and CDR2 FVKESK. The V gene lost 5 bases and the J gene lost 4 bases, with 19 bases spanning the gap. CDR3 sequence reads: CASSSTLGEIADTQYF. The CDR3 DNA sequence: TGTGCCAGCAGCTCCACCTTAGGGGAGATAGCAGATACGCAGTATTTT.

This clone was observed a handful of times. CDR3 residues: CAWRRRASTNEKLFF. CDR3 nucleotide sequence: TGTGCCTGGAGACGACGGGCCTCAACTAATGAAAAACTGTTTTTT. The chain combines TRBV30 with TRBJ1-4; D not certain. The CDR3 extends over 15 amino acids. Looked up from germline, CDR1 is GTSNPN and CDR2 is SVGIG (reference sequence). V lost 3 bases and J lost 0, with 11 bases in between.